These T cell receptor beta chains were read from a single sample in a study of cytomegalovirus exposure and HLA in healthy donors. Sequenced by immunoSEQ multiplex PCR; TCRdb stores in-frame clones only, minus some. The table records roughly 290,000 clones, around nine tenths of them present only once. Sequenced sample: PBMCs. The receptors stem from a woman in her late teens or twenties in good health and CMV-seronegative. Both conserved end residues are part of each CDR3. Clone size is not always given. Where it is, it says once, few, many or a class for expanded clones.

clone_size: -
v_call: TRBV10-2
cdr3_aa: CASRAGTLTDEQFF

clone_size: -
v_call: TRBV30
cdr3_aa: CAWAGRLGTEAFF

clone_size: -
v_call: TRBV27
cdr3_aa: CASSLRGQVLQLGQPQHF

clone_size: -
v_call: TRBV11-2
cdr3_aa: CASSSPGLAHLEQFF

clone_size: once
v_call: TRBV19
cdr3_aa: CASSIGRNTEAFF

clone_size: once
v_call: TRBV6-5
cdr3_aa: CASSYSAPIDSPLHF

clone_size: -
v_call: TRBV11-2
cdr3_aa: CASSFDRDDEQYF

clone_size: -
v_call: TRBV5-1
cdr3_aa: CASSLGGLAGPSEQFF

clone_size: -
v_call: TRBV6-6
cdr3_aa: CASRAQGQLKPQHF

clone_size: once
v_call: TRBV28
cdr3_aa: CASSSIIAGGPPDTQYF

clone_size: once
v_call: TRBV30
cdr3_aa: CAWSAGDSPLHF

clone_size: once
v_call: TRBV30
cdr3_aa: CAWAGGPYEQYF

clone_size: -
v_call: TRBV5-1
cdr3_aa: CASSLTGASVAGEKLFF

clone_size: -
v_call: TRBV30
cdr3_aa: CAWSGTAYEQYF

clone_size: once
v_call: TRBV5-6
cdr3_aa: CASSFPSLGLDNEQFF

clone_size: -
v_call: TRBV4-1
cdr3_aa: CASSQPDTGGRGEQFF

clone_size: -
v_call: TRBV2
cdr3_aa: CASSMDSLSYGYTF

clone_size: -
v_call: TRBV6-4
cdr3_aa: CASSDATSGGNEQFF

clone_size: -
v_call: TRBV4-1
cdr3_aa: CASSQETGGLNQPQHF

clone_size: -
v_call: TRBV7-8
cdr3_aa: CASSLQRVAGYTF

clone_size: -
v_call: TRBV15
cdr3_aa: CATSREGRVYEQYF

clone_size: -
v_call: TRBV15
cdr3_aa: CATSRGWDSRNQPQHF

clone_size: -
v_call: TRBV6-1
cdr3_aa: CASSVTGYSNQPQHF

clone_size: -
v_call: TRBV7-9
cdr3_aa: CASSLAWGRGHLNTEAFF